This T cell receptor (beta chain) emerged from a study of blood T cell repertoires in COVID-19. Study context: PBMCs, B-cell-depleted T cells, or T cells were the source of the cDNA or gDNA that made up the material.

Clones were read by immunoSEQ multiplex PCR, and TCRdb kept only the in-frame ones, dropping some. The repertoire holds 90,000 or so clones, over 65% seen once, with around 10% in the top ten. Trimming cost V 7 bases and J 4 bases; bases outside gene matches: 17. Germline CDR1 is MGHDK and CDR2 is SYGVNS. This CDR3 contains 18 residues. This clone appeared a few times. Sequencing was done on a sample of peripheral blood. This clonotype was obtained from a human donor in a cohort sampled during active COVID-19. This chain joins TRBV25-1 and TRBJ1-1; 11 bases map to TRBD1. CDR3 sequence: CASTPFNSGTGGSTEAFF. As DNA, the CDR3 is TGTGCCAGCACTCCTTTCAATTCGGGGACAGGGGGAAGCACTGAAGCTTTCTTT.